One T cell receptor beta chain is described in this entry. TCRdb passed the RT-PCR reads through MiXCR, listing each CDR3 protein once. The table includes 550,000 to 750,000 distinct CDR3 sequences, approximately 15% detected once. From germline, CDR1 is LGHDT and CDR2 YNNKEL (reference sequence). The V gene lost 1 base and the J gene lost 8 bases, with 9 bases spanning the gap. The CDR3 is 12 residues long. The clonotype originates from a female donor in good health, serving as a healthy control. Material for sequencing was memory CD4+ T cells from blood. The rearrangement links TRBV3-1 to TRBJ2-7, with D uncertain. CDR3 protein: CASSQGGYQQYF. The CDR3 nucleotides read TGTGCCAGCAGCCAAGGGGGATATCAGCAGTACTTC.